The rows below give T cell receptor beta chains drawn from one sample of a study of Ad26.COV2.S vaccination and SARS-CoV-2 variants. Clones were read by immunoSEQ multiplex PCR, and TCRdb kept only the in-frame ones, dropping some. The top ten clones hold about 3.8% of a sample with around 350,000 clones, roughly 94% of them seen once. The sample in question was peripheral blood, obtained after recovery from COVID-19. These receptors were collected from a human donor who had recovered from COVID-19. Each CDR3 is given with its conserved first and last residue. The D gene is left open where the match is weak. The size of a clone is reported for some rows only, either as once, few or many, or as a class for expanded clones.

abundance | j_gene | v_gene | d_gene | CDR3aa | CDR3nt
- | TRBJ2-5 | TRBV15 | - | CATSRLASAETQYF | TGTGCCACCAGCAGGCTAGCGAGCGCCGAGACCCAGTACTTC
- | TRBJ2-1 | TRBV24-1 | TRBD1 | CATSDAGGTGGFNEQFF | TGTGCCACCAGTGATGCGGGGGGGACAGGGGGGTTCAATGAGCAGTTCTTC
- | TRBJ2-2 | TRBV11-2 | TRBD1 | CASTQTGTGSGELFF | TGTGCCAGCACCCAAACCGGGACAGGGTCCGGGGAGCTGTTTTTT
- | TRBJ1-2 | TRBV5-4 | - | CASNPRTIAFNYGYTF | TGTGCCAGCAACCCCCGGACGATAGCTTTTAACTATGGCTACACCTTC
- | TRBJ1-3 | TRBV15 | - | CATSRDYPPEGDTIYF | TGTGCCACCAGCAGAGATTACCCTCCCGAAGGGGACACCATATATTTT
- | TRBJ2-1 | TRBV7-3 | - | CASSLTGTNRNEQFF | TGTGCCAGCAGCTTAACTGGGACAAACCGTAATGAGCAGTTCTTC
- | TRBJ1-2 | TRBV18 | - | CASSALSGGNGYGYTF | TGTGCCAGCTCAGCTCTTTCGGGGGGCAACGGCTATGGCTACACCTTC
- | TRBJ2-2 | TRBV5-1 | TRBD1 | CASSPGQGAVTGELFF | TGCGCCAGCAGCCCCGGACAGGGGGCGGTCACCGGGGAGCTGTTTTTT
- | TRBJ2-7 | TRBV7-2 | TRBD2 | CASSLNSGAAYEQYF | TGTGCCAGCAGCTTAAATAGCGGGGCCGCCTACGAGCAGTACTTC
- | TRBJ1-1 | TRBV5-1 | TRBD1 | CASTETGEAFF | TGCGCCAGCACGGAGACAGGGGAAGCTTTCTTT
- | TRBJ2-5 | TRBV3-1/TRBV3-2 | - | CASSQDAVSTETQYF | TGTGCCAGCAGCCAAGACGCAGTCTCTACCGAGACCCAGTACTTC
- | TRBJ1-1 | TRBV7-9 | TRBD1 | CASSEGQGRDTEAFF | TGTGCCAGCAGCGAGGGACAGGGTCGGGACACTGAAGCTTTCTTT
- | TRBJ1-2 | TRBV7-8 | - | CASSLAPSTNYGYTF | TGTGCCAGCAGCTTAGCCCCCTCCACTAACTATGGCTACACCTTC
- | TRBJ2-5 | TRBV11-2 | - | CASSARETQYF | TGTGCCAGCAGCGCTAGAGAGACCCAGTACTTC
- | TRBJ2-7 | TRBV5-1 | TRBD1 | CASSGVGDSSYEQYF | TGCGCCAGCAGTGGGGTGGGGGACAGCTCCTACGAGCAGTACTTC
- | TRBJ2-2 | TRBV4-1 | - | CASSSLMAGELFF | TGCGCCAGCAGCTCCTTGATGGCCGGGGAGCTGTTTTTT
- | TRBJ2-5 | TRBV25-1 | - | CASSDRHSQGGETQYF | TGTGCCAGCAGTGATCGCCACTCCCAGGGCGGGGAGACCCAGTACTTC
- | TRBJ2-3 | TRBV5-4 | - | CASTEGGARGDTQYF | TGTGCCAGCACGGAGGGGGGGGCCAGAGGAGATACGCAGTATTTT
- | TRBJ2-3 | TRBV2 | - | CASSDSDSTDTQYF | TGTGCCAGCAGTGATAGCGACAGCACAGATACGCAGTATTTT
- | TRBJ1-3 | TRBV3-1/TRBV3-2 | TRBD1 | CASSRTGAGGNTIYF | TGTGCCAGCAGCAGAACAGGGGCGGGGGGAAACACCATATATTTT
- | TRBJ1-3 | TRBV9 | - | CASSLSHGAGNTIYF | TGTGCCAGCAGCCTTAGTCACGGGGCTGGAAACACCATATATTTT
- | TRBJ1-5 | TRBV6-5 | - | CASSLASNQPQHF | TGTGCCAGCAGTTTGGCGAGCAATCAGCCCCAGCATTTT
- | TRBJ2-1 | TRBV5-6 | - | CASSLSIRDNEQFF | TGTGCCAGCAGCTTGTCTATCCGGGACAATGAGCAGTTCTTC
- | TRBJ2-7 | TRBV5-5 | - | CASSAWDIRSYEQYF | TGTGCCAGCAGCGCCTGGGACATCCGCTCCTACGAGCAGTACTTC
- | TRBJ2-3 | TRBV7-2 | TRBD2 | CASSLVPTSGARIDTQYF | TGTGCCAGCAGCTTAGTCCCCACTAGCGGGGCCCGGATAGATACGCAGTATTTT
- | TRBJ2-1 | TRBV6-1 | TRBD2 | CASSENLAGVYNEQFF | TGTGCCAGCAGTGAAAATCTAGCGGGGGTCTACAATGAGCAGTTCTTC
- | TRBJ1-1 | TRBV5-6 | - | CASSSPGAGSTEAFF | TGTGCCAGCAGCTCCCCGGGGGCAGGGAGCACTGAAGCTTTCTTT
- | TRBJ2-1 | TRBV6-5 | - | CASSGLENEQFF | TGTGCCAGCTCCGGACTGGAGAATGAGCAGTTCTTC
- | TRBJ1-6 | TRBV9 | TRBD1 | CASSVGTGSYNSPLHF | TGTGCCAGCAGCGTGGGGACAGGGTCATATAATTCACCCCTCCACTTT
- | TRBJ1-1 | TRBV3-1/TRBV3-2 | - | CASSQDVDSGYGTEAFF | TGTGCCAGCAGCCAAGATGTCGATAGCGGATATGGCACTGAAGCTTTCTTT
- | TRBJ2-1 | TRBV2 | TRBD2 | CASSVRLAGAKDNEQFF | TGTGCCAGCAGCGTCAGACTAGCGGGGGCCAAAGACAATGAGCAGTTCTTC
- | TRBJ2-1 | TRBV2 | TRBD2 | CASSEGEGIPGNEQFF | TGTGCCAGCAGTGAAGGGGAGGGGATACCTGGCAATGAGCAGTTCTTC
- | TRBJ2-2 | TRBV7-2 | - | CASSSGTAARELFF | TGTGCCAGCAGCTCCGGGACTGCTGCCAGGGAGCTGTTTTTT
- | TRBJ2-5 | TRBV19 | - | CASSGVWSPQETQYF | TGTGCCAGTAGTGGGGTTTGGTCCCCCCAAGAGACCCAGTACTTC
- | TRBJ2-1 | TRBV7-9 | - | CASSTLNNEQFF | TGTGCCAGCAGCACCCTAAACAATGAGCAGTTCTTC
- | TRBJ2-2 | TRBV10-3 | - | CAISPGDTGLITGELFF | TGTGCCATCAGTCCAGGAGACACCGGCCTCATCACCGGGGAGCTGTTTTTT
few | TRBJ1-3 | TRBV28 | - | CASSSGRPDTIYF | TGTGCCAGCAGTTCTGGCCGTCCCGACACCATATATTTT
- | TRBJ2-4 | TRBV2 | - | CASSEMGGATKNIQYF | TGTGCCAGCAGTGAAATGGGGGGCGCAACCAAAAACATTCAGTACTTC
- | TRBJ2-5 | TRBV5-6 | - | CASLEGGVEYF | TGTGCCAGCTTAGAAGGGGGGGTGGAATACTTC
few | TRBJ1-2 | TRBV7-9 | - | CASSLVGRGGNGYTF | TGTGCCAGCAGCTTAGTGGGCAGGGGAGGAAATGGCTACACCTTC
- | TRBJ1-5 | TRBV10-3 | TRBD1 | CAIRTGQGSNQPQHF | TGTGCCATCAGGACGGGACAGGGAAGCAATCAGCCCCAGCATTTT
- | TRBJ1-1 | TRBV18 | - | CASSPYGGGNTEAFF | TGTGCCAGCTCACCTTATGGAGGCGGAAACACTGAAGCTTTCTTT
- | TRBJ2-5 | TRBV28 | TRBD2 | CASSLEAGGRETQYF | TGTGCCAGCAGTTTGGAAGCGGGGGGGCGGGAGACCCAGTACTTC
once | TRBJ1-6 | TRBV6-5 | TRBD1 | CASRDRVGSPLHF | TGTGCCAGCAGAGACAGGGTGGGTTCACCCCTCCACTTT
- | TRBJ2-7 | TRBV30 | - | CAWCSYGAAGEQYF | TGTGCCTGGTGTAGTTACGGGGCTGCGGGCGAGCAGTACTTC
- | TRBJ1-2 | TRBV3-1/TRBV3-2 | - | CASSQDVSRIDYGYTF | TGTGCCAGCAGCCAAGATGTGAGCAGGATAGACTATGGCTACACCTTC
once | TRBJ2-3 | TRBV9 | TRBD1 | CASSVGDSDSTDTQYF | TGTGCCAGCAGCGTAGGGGACAGCGATTCCACAGATACGCAGTATTTT
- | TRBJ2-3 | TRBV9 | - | CASSVVGGVDTQYF | TGTGCCAGCAGCGTAGTGGGCGGAGTAGATACGCAGTATTTT
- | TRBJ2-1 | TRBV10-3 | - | CAISEYQDNEQFF | TGTGCCATCAGTGAGTACCAAGACAATGAGCAGTTCTTC
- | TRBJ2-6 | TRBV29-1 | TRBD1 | CSVTGVGQGASGANVLTF | TGCAGCGTTACGGGAGTGGGACAGGGGGCATCTGGGGCCAACGTCCTGACTTTC
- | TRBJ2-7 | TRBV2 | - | CASTGGSYEQYF | TGTGCCAGCACCGGAGGGAGCTACGAGCAGTACTTC
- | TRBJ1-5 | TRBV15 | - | CATSRGRNQPQHF | TGTGCCACCAGCAGAGGAAGGAATCAGCCCCAGCATTTT
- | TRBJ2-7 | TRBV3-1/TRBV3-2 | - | CASSQDRYYEQYF | TGTGCCAGCAGCCAAGACAGATACTACGAGCAGTACTTC
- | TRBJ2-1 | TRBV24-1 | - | CATSETGMENEQFF | TGTGCCACCAGTGAAACCGGGATGGAAAATGAGCAGTTCTTC